The following is a TCR beta chain sequence with its context. The antigen remains undetermined. Profiled with immunoSEQ multiplex PCR; TCRdb holds only in-frame clones, not every one. The sample lists approximately 1,000,000 clones, approximately 80% occurring once. These data are taken from a study of shared clonotypes between healthy human individuals. Trimming removed 11 bases at V and 0 bases at J, with 11 bases between. Germline V CDR1 and CDR2: SNHLY, FYNNEI. This CDR3 comprises 13 residues. Study-wide results and caveats: The authors sampled blood alone, and tissue repertoires likely differ.

The chain employs TRBV2 and TRBJ1-5; weak D call: TRBD1 (5 bases). The sequenced material came from memory CD4+ T cells from PBMCs. The sample's subset: CD45RA-negative fraction. The receptor's source is a man in his late teens or twenties in good health. Some clones in this sample may be carry-over from other donors' samples. The chain's CDR3 is CAVRVNSNQPQHF. The CDR3 DNA sequence: TGTGCCGTCAGGGTCAATAGCAATCAGCCCCAGCATTTT. Together with reference TRBV2 and TRBJ1-5, the CDR3 gives the full variable domain: EPEVTQTPSHQVTQMGQEVILRCVPISNHLYFYWYRQILGQKVEFLVSFYNNEISEKSEIFDDQFSVERPDGSNFTLKIRSTKLEDSAMYFCAVRVNSNQPQHFGDGTRLSIL.